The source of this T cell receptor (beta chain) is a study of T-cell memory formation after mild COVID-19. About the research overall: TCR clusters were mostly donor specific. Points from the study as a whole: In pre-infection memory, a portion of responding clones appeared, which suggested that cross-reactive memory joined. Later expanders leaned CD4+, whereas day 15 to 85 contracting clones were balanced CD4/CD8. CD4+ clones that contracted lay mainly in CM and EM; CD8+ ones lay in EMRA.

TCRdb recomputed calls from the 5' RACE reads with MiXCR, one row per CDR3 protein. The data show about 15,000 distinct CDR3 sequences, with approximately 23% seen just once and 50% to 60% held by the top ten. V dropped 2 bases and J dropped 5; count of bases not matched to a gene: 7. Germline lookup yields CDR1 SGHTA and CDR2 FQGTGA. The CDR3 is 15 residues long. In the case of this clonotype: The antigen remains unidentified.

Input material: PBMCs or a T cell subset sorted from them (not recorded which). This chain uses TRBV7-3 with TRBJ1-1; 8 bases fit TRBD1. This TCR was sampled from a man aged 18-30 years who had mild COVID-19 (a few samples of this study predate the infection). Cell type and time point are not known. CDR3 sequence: CASSLQGAEGTEAFF. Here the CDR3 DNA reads TGTGCCAGCAGCTTACAGGGGGCCGAAGGAACTGAAGCTTTCTTT.